Sequencing of this TCR beta chain was carried out in a study of siplizumab effects on memory and regulatory T cells. Each sample had some 100,000 TCR templates assayed. Method: immunoSEQ multiplex PCR; TCRdb's copy keeps in-frame clones and lacks some. This table holds some 62,000 clones, approximately 82% found once. Turning to this clone: What it binds is not known.

Regarding the study as a whole: Alloreactive sequences from unstimulated CD4+ memory cells fell significantly with siplizumab. Roughly 80-96% of proliferating clones (CD4+ or CD8+) could not be assigned a naive or memory phenotype.

The CDR3 totals 11 residues. CDR1 and CDR2 (germline): SQVTM, ANQGSEA. The V gene end was trimmed by 7 bases and the J gene end by 5 bases; junction bases not matched to a gene: 5. Researchers sequenced unstimulated naive, memory, effector memory and TEMRA subsets in a few donor pairs. Input material: memory CD4+ T cells sorted from blood. J is TRBJ2-7 and V is TRBV29-1; 7 bases are a match to TRBD2. This TCR was recovered from a human donor in good health. The CDR3 spells CSGGLKDEQYF. CDR3 DNA: TGCAGCGGGGGACTAAAGGACGAGCAGTACTTC.